This T cell receptor beta chain is drawn from a study of cytomegalovirus exposure and HLA in healthy donors. Study-wide findings and caveats: Among TCR beta chains, those listed as cytomegalovirus-associated numbered over 150.

Clones were read by immunoSEQ multiplex PCR, and TCRdb kept only the in-frame ones, dropping some. The table shows 150,000 to 200,000 clones, with more than 80% occurring only once. Worth noting for this clone: What it binds is not known.

Germline values: CDR1 SGHVS, CDR2 FQNEAQ. The CDR3 extends over 16 amino acids. Trimming took 2 bases from V and 7 from J; bases not matched to a gene: 9. The sample was PBMCs. The sequence derives from a man aged 18 to 29 in good health and CMV-seropositive. This sequence joins TRBV7-8 and TRBJ2-2, with TRBD2 matching 8 bases. The CDR3 region is CASSLSGTSIGGELFF. The CDR3 DNA is TGTGCCAGCAGCTTAAGCGGGACTAGTATCGGCGGGGAGCTGTTTTTT.